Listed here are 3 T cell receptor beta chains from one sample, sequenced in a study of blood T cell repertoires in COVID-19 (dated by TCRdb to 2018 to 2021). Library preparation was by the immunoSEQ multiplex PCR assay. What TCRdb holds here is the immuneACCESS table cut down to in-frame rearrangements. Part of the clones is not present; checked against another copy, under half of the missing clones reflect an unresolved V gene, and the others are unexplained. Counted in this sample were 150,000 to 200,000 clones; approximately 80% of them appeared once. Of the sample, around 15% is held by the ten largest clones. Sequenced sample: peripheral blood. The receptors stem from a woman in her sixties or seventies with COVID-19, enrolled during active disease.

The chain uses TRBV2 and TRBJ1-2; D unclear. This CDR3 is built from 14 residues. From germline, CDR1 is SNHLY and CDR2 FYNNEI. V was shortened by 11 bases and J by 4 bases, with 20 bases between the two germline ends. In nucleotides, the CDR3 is TGTGCCGGGAAAGAGGGCGGCCCGACCTATGGCTACACCTTC. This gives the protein CAGKEGGPTYGYTF.

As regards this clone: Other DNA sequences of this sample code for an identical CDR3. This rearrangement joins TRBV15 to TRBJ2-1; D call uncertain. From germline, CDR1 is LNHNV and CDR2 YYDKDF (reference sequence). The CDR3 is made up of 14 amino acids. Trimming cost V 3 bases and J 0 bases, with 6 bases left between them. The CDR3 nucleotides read TGTGCCACCAGCAGGCTCAGCTCCTACAATGAGCAGTTCTTC. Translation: CATSRLSSYNEQFF. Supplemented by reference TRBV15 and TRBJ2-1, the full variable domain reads DAMVIQNPRYQVTQFGKPVTLSCSQTLNHNVMYWYQQKSSQAPKLLFHYYDKDFNNEADTPDNFQSRRPNTSFCFLDIRSPGLGDTAMYLCATSRLSSYNEQFFGPGTRLTVL.

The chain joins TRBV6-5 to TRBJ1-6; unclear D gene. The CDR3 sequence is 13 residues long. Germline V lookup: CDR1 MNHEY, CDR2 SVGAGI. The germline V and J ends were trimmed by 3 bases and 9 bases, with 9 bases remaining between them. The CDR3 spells CASSYMGSSPLHF. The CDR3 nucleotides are TGTGCCAGCAGTTATATGGGCAGTTCACCCCTCCACTTT.